This paragraph reports one T cell receptor (beta chain). V was clipped by 0 bases and J by 0 bases, with 9 bases between them. Germline V lookup: CDR1 SGHRS, CDR2 YFSETQ. This CDR3 spans 15 amino acids. Per the original methods: Quantification of nucleated cells was approximated via reference gene primer amplification. The assay was immunoSEQ multiplex PCR, and TCRdb's table has in-frame clones only and misses some. For V, J and clone size, that table is used; D and trimming come from the DNA. Of over 600,000 clones listed, approximately 90% are singletons. The data are from a study of blood T cell repertoires in COVID-19. About the research overall: Some COVID-19 samples were acute and others convalescent; all came from the United States, Italy and Spain.

The V and J genes are TRBV5-1 and TRBJ1-2; D not certain. The receptor was derived from a woman aged 18-30 years with acute or convalescent COVID-19. Source material: peripheral blood. CDR3 nucleotide sequence: TGCGCCAGCAGCTTGGGCCGGGTAGCTAACTATGGCTACACCTTC. This sequence encodes CASSLGRVANYGYTF.